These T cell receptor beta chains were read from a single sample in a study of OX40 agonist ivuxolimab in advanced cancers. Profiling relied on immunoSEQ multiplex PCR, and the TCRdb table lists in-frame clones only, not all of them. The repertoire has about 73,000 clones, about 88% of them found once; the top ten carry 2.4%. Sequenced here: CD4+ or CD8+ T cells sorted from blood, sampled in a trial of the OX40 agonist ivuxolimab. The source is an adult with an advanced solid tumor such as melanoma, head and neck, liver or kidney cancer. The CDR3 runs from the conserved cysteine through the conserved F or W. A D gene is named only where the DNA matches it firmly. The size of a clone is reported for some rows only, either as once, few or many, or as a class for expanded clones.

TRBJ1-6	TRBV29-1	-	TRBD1	CSVLDRGQSPLHF
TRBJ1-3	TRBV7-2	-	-	CASSLPGNTIYF
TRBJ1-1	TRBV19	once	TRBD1	CASTGKGQGAFF
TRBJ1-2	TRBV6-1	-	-	CASSEDSLYGYTF
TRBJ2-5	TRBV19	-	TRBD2	CASSGLAGMPQETQYF
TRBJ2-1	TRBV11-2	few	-	CASSLGESSYNEQFF
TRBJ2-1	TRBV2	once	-	CASRKGGANYNEQFF
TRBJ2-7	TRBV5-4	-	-	CASSPDSYEQYF
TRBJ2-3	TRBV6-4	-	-	CASSRNPGTSTDTQYF
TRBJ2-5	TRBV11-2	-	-	CASKSQETQYF
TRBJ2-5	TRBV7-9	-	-	CASSRWEALEETQYF
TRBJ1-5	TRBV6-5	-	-	CASTLRPDLPQHF
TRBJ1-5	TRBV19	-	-	CASSIALYRLNSQPQHF
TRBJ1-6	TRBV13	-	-	CASSSGQTRNSPLHF
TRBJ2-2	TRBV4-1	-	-	CASSQLGQRNTGELFF
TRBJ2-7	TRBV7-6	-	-	CASSLDLPGQLNYEQYF
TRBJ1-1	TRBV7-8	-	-	CASSLRERNTEAFF
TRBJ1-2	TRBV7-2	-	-	CASSLDHRDSYTF
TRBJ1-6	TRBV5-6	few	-	CASSPAWASPLHF
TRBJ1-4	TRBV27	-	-	CASSGASGVLGEKLFF
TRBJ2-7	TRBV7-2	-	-	CASSPGTTKIYEQYF
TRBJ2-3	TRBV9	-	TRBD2	CASSARLAGMDTQYF
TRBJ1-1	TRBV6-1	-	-	CASRLTGKHAEAFF
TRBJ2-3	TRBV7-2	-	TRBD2	CASSPSGRDADTQYF
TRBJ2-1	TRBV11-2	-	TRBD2	CASSYIKRGGILEQFF
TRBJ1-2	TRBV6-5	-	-	CASSYSGGVYGYTF
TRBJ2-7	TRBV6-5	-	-	CASSFTTVSYEQYF
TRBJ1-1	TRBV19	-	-	CASSTDTHTAFF
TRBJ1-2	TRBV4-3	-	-	CASSQDKAGAYGYTF